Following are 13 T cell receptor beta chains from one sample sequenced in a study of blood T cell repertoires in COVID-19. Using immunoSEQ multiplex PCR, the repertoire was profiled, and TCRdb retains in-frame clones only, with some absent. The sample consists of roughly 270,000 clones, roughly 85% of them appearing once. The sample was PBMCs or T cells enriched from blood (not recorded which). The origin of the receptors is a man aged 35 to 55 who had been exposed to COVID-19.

The CDR3, as DNA: TGTGCTAGTGGTTTCCTCTCCTACGAGCAGTACTTC. Its protein is CASGFLSYEQYF. The chain is built from TRBV12-5 and TRBJ2-7, with D uncertain. The CDR3 extends over 12 amino acids. The germline CDR1 and CDR2 sequences are LGHNT and FRNRAP. The ends were cut back, 3 bases at V and 0 bases at J, with 3 bases in the middle.

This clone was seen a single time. CDR3 in amino acids: CASKPAGTNEQFF. The DNA for the CDR3 is TGTGCCAGCAAGCCGGCGGGAACCAATGAGCAGTTCTTC. This chain joins TRBV2 and TRBJ2-1; TRBD2 might be the D (6 bases). Germline V lookup: CDR1 SNHLY, CDR2 FYNNEI. Trimming left V 7 bases short and J 6 bases short, with 13 bases between. The CDR3 contains 13 residues.

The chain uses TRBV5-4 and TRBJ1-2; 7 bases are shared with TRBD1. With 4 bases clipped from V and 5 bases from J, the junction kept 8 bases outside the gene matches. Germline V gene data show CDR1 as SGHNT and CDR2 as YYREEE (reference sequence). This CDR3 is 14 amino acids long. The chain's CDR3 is CASSGPGTDYGYTF. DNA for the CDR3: TGTGCCAGCAGCGGCCCCGGGACAGATTATGGCTACACCTTC.

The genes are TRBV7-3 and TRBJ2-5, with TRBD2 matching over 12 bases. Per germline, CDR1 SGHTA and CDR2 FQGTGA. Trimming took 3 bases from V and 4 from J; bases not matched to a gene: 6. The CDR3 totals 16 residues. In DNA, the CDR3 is TGTGCCAGCAGCTTGGTTGGGACTAGCGGGCTAGAGACCCAGTACTTC. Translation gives CASSLVGTSGLETQYF.

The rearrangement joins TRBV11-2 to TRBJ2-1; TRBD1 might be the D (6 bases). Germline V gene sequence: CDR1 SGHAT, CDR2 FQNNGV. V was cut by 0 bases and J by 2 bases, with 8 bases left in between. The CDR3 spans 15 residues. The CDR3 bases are TGTGCCAGCAGCTTAGAGGGGGCCGCCTACAATGAGCAGTTCTTC. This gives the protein CASSLEGAAYNEQFF.

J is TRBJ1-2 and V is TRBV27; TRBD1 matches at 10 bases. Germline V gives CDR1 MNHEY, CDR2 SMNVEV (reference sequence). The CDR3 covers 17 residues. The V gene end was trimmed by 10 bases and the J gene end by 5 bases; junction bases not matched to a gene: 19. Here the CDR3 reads CATREEPSTGGRYGYTF. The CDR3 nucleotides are TGTGCCACCAGAGAAGAACCCTCGACAGGGGGCAGATATGGCTACACCTTC.

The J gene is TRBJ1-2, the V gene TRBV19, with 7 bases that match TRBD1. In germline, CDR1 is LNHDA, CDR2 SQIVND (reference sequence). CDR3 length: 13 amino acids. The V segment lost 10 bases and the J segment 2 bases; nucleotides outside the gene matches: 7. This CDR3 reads CATRGQSNYGYTF. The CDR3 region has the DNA TGTGCCACAAGGGGGCAAAGCAACTATGGCTACACCTTC. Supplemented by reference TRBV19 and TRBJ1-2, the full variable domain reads DGGITQSPKYLFRKEGQNVTLSCEQNLNHDAMYWYRQDPGQGLRLIYYSQIVNDFQKGDIAEGYSVSREKKESFPLTVTSAQKNPTAFYLCATRGQSNYGYTFGSGTRLTVV.

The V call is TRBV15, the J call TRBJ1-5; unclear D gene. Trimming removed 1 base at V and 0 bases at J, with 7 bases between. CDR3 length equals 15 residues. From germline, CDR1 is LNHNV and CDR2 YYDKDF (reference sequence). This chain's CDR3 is CATSRVGSSNQPQHF. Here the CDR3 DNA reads TGTGCCACCAGCAGAGTTGGGAGTAGCAATCAGCCCCAGCATTTT. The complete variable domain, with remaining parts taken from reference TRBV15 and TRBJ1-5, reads DAMVIQNPRYQVTQFGKPVTLSCSQTLNHNVMYWYQQKSSQAPKLLFHYYDKDFNNEADTPDNFQSRRPNTSFCFLDIRSPGLGDTAMYLCATSRVGSSNQPQHFGDGTRLSIL.

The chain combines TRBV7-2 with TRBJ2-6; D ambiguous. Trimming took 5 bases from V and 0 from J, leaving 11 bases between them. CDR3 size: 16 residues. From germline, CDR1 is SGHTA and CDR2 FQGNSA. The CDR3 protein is CASSPDWISGANVLTF. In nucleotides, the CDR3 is TGTGCCAGCAGCCCTGACTGGATCTCTGGGGCCAACGTCCTGACTTTC. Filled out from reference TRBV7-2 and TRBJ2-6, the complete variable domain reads GAGVSQSPSNKVTEKGKDVELRCDPISGHTALYWYRQSLGQGLEFLIYFQGNSAPDKSGLPSDRFSAERTGGSVSTLTIQRTQQEDSAVYLCASSPDWISGANVLTFGAGSRLTVL.

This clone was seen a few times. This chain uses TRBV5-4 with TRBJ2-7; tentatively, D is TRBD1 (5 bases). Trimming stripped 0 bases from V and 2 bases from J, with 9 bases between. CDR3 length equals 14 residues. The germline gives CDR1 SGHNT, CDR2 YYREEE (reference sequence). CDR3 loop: CASSLAGRAYEQYF. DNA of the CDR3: TGTGCCAGCAGCTTGGCCGGCAGGGCCTACGAGCAGTACTTC.

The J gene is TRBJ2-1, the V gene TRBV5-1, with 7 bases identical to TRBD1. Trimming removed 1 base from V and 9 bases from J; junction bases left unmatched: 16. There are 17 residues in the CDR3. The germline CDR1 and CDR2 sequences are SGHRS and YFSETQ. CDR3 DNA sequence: TGCGCCAGCAGCTTGCTCCCCACAGGGGCGGCCGGCGGTGAGCAGTTCTTC. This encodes CASSLLPTGAAGGEQFF.

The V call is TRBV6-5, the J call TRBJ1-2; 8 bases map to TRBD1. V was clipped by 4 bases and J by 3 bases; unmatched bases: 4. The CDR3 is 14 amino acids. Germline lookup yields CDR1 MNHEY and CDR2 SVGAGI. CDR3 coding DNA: TGTGCCAGCAGTTCTGGACAGGGCGACTATGGCTACACCTTC. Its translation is CASSSGQGDYGYTF.

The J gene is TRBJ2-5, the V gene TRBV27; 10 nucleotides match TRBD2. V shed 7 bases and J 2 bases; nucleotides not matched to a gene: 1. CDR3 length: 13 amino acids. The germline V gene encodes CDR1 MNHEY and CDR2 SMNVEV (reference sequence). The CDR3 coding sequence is TGTGCCAGCAAACTAGCGGGACAAGAGACCCAGTACTTC. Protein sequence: CASKLAGQETQYF.